Listed below are T cell receptor beta chains from one sample, sequenced in a study of blood T cells in healthy people across ages. TCRdb re-analysed the 5' RACE reads in MiXCR, keeping a single row per CDR3 protein. The sample includes 920,000 or so distinct CDR3 sequences, 45% of them seen just once. The sample consisted of blood. Receptors originate from a woman aged 55-69 years in good health. CDR3s include the opening cysteine and the closing phenylalanine or tryptophan. Each record gives: D gene, J gene, clone size, V gene, CDR3 DNA, CDR3 protein. D genes are given only for firm matches. Clone size appears in some rows only: once, few, many, or a class for an expanded clone.

>.|TRBJ2-6|once|TRBV6-5
TGTGCCAGCAGTCGTTCCGCGGCCCCTGGGGCCAACGTCCTGACTTTC
CASSRSAAPGANVLTF
>.|TRBJ2-5|.|TRBV11-3
TGTGCCAGCAGCTTAGGTGCCGAGCAAGAGACCCAGTACTTC
CASSLGAEQETQYF
>TRBD1|TRBJ2-1|once|TRBV6-5
TGTGCCAGCAGTCCTCGACAGGGCTCCTACAATGAGCGGTACTTC
CASSPRQGSYNERYF
>.|TRBJ1-1|once|TRBV27
TGTGCCAGCAGTTTGGGCAGCATCATGAACACTGAAGCTTTCTTT
CASSLGSIMNTEAFF
>.|TRBJ2-1|few|TRBV10-3
TGTGCCATCAGCGCTGGAGGCGGGCGATACAATGAGCAGTTCTTC
CAISAGGGRYNEQFF
>.|TRBJ1-5|few|TRBV10-3
TGTGCCATCAGCCCGGACGGGGAGCAGCCCCAGCATTTT
CAISPDGEQPQHF
>TRBD1|TRBJ1-4|many|TRBV7-2
TGTGCCAGCAGCAGGGGACAGAATGAAAAACTGTTTTTT
CASSRGQNEKLFF
>.|TRBJ1-5|.|TRBV21-1
TGTGCCAGCAGCAAAGGCTTGGGGAGTCAGCCCCAGCATTTT
CASSKGLGSQPQHF
>TRBD2|TRBJ2-5|.|TRBV20-1
TGCAGTGCTAGCCAAGCGGGAGGATTTAAGACCCAGTACTTC
CSASQAGGFKTQYF
>TRBD1|TRBJ2-5|.|TRBV14
TGTGCCAGCAGCCAAGATCGGGACAGGGGGCGCGCGGGTCAAGAGACCCAGTACTTC
CASSQDRDRGRAGQETQYF
>.|TRBJ2-5|many|TRBV20-1
TGCAGTGCTAGCGCGTACCAAGAGACCCAGTACTTC
CSASAYQETQYF
>TRBD1|TRBJ1-5|.|TRBV29-1
TGCAGCGTTGGGGCAGGGGGTCAGCCCCAGCATTTT
CSVGAGGQPQHF
>TRBD2|TRBJ2-1|.|TRBV20-1
TGCAGTGCTAGAGATTCCCGAGGGAGGACTAGCGGCAATGAGCAGTTCTTC
CSARDSRGRTSGNEQFF
>TRBD2|TRBJ2-3|.|TRBV9
TGTGCCAGCAGCGTAAAAGCGGGAGGGCCACATACGCAGTATTTT
CASSVKAGGPHTQYF
>TRBD2|TRBJ2-1|few|TRBV6-5
TGTGCCAGCAGTCCAGGACTAGTAACCGGTGAGCAGTTCTTC
CASSPGLVTGEQFF
>TRBD2|TRBJ2-1|.|TRBV6-2/TRBV6-3
TGTGCCAGCAGTTACCCCCTGACTAGCGGGAGGGCCTTTAACTACAATGAGCAGTTCTTC
CASSYPLTSGRAFNYNEQFF
>.|TRBJ2-7|many|TRBV27
TGTGCCAGCAGTTTTCGGCCAGCTTCTTGGGACGAGCAGTACTTC
CASSFRPASWDEQYF
>TRBD2|TRBJ2-7|.|TRBV7-3
TGTGCCAGCAGCCCGACCGGACTAGCGGGGATCAATGAGCAGTACTTC
CASSPTGLAGINEQYF
>.|TRBJ2-5|.|TRBV5-4
TGTGCCAGCAGCTTTGAGGGGGACGGGACAAAAAAGACCCAGTACTTC
CASSFEGDGTKKTQYF
>.|TRBJ2-6|.|TRBV6-1
TGTGCCAGCAGTCTGGATCTAGGGGCCAACGTCCTGACTTTC
CASSLDLGANVLTF
>TRBD2|TRBJ2-1|few|TRBV11-2
TGTGCCAGCAGCTTAGTGGGACTAGATAATGAGCAGTTCTTC
CASSLVGLDNEQFF
>TRBD1|TRBJ2-6|.|TRBV7-6
TGTGCCAGCAGCGGCGGGACAGGGGGATCTGGGGCCAACGTCCTGACTTTC
CASSGGTGGSGANVLTF
>.|TRBJ2-3|few|TRBV20-1
TGCAGTGCTAGTCCGACTATTTTAACAGATACGCAGTATTTT
CSASPTILTDTQYF
>TRBD2|TRBJ2-7|.|TRBV6-2/TRBV6-3
TGTGCCAGCAGTTCAGGACTAGCGGGATCGAAGTACGAGCAGTACTTC
CASSSGLAGSKYEQYF
>TRBD1|TRBJ2-5|.|TRBV6-6
TGTGCCAGCAGTCGGCAGGGACAGCAAGAGACCCAGTACTTC
CASSRQGQQETQYF
>.|TRBJ2-7|.|TRBV5-1
TGCGCCAGCAGGGCCCCACAAGGTTTCTACGAGCAGTACTTC
CASRAPQGFYEQYF
>.|TRBJ1-2|.|TRBV30
TGTGCCTGCCCCGATGATGGATACGAGGGATATGGCTACACCTTC
CACPDDGYEGYGYTF
>.|TRBJ1-2|few|TRBV27
TGTGCCAGCAGTTTAATGGGGGCCACCTCCTATGGCTACACCTTC
CASSLMGATSYGYTF
>TRBD2|TRBJ2-4|.|TRBV7-9
TGTGCCAGCAGCCAACTAGCGGGAGCCGGAAACATTCAGTACTTC
CASSQLAGAGNIQYF
>.|TRBJ2-3|.|TRBV9
TGTGCCAGCAGCGTAACTGGCACAGATACGCAGTATTTT
CASSVTGTDTQYF
>.|TRBJ2-3|.|TRBV12-3/TRBV12-4
TGTGCCAGCAGTGCCAATCAGGGGAAAAACACGCAGTATTTT
CASSANQGKNTQYF
>.|TRBJ2-2|.|TRBV5-1
TGCGCCAGCAGCTTCAGCGTGCCATCGAACACCGGGGAGCTGTTTTTT
CASSFSVPSNTGELFF
>TRBD2|TRBJ2-5|once|TRBV24-1
TGTGCCACCAGTGATTTGGGGACTAGTAGGTACAATGAGCAGTACTTC
CATSDLGTSRYNEQYF
>TRBD2|TRBJ2-1|.|TRBV2
TGTGCCAGCAGTATTCTCGAGCCGGGACTAGCGATCGGTGAGCAGTTCTTC
CASSILEPGLAIGEQFF
>TRBD2|TRBJ2-1|.|TRBV29-1
TGCAGCGTAGATGGGGCGGGACTAGGCTATGAGCAGTTCTTC
CSVDGAGLGYEQFF
>.|TRBJ2-4|.|TRBV7-6
TGTGCCAGCAGCCCAACTAGAGGAATTCAGTACTTC
CASSPTRGIQYF
>TRBD2|TRBJ2-7|.|TRBV25-1
TGTGCCAGCAGAAAGTTGGGACTAGCGGGAACCCCTCGAGACGAGCAGTACTTC
CASRKLGLAGTPRDEQYF
>.|TRBJ2-1|.|TRBV7-7
TGTGCCAGCAGCTTAGATCCCCTGGTCTACAATGAGCAGTTCTTC
CASSLDPLVYNEQFF
>.|TRBJ2-1|.|TRBV5-1
TGCGCCAGCAGCTTTGGGGCAGGGGCCAACTCCTACAATGAGCAGTTCTTC
CASSFGAGANSYNEQFF
>TRBD1|TRBJ1-5|.|TRBV6-1
TGTGCCAGCACCCTTGGACAGGGGAATCAGCCCCAGCATTTT
CASTLGQGNQPQHF
>.|TRBJ2-7|.|TRBV6-1
TGTGCCAGCAGTGAAATCAGGGGGGGGTACGAGCAGTACTTC
CASSEIRGGYEQYF
>.|TRBJ2-6|.|TRBV5-1
TGCGCCAGCAGCTTGACAGGGACCCCTGGGGCCAACGTCCTGACTTTC
CASSLTGTPGANVLTF
>TRBD1|TRBJ2-5|few|TRBV12-3/TRBV12-4
TGTGCCAGCGCCGGTCCACAGGGGTCCCAGTACTTC
CASAGPQGSQYF
>.|TRBJ2-3|.|TRBV9
TGTGCCAGCAGCGCTCCAGCGGGGACACGTAGCACAGATACGCAGTATTTT
CASSAPAGTRSTDTQYF
>.|TRBJ1-1|.|TRBV29-1
TGCAGCGTTGAGGCAGCTGAGGGGGGAGCTTTCTTT
CSVEAAEGGAFF
>.|TRBJ2-4|many|TRBV7-2
TGTGCCAGCAGCCCGGTAGACAGTTCCTATCAGTACTTC
CASSPVDSSYQYF
>.|TRBJ1-2|few|TRBV15
TGTGCCACCAGCAGAGCCCTTGACAGCTATGGCTACACCTTC
CATSRALDSYGYTF
>TRBD1|TRBJ2-1|.|TRBV20-1
TGCAGTGCTGTCGGGACAGGATTCAATGAGCAGTTCTTC
CSAVGTGFNEQFF
>.|TRBJ1-6|.|TRBV20-1
TGCAGTGCTAGAGATCTGGTACAGATTAATAATTCACCCCTCCACTTT
CSARDLVQINNSPLHF
>.|TRBJ2-3|few|TRBV27
TGTGCCAGCAGTTTACCGGAGGGGCCGTCAGATACGCAGTATTTT
CASSLPEGPSDTQYF
>TRBD1|TRBJ2-1|few|TRBV9
TGTGCCAGCAGCCCTCGGACAGGGGTGGGTGAGCAGTTCTTC
CASSPRTGVGEQFF
>.|TRBJ2-7|.|TRBV11-2
TGTGCCAGCAGCTTTGTCGGCGCCTCCTACGAGCAGTACTTC
CASSFVGASYEQYF
>TRBD1|TRBJ1-2|.|TRBV11-2
TGTGCCAGCAGCTCGATAAGGACAGGCGAGTATCCCTATGGCTACACCTTC
CASSSIRTGEYPYGYTF
>TRBD1|TRBJ1-5|.|TRBV23-1
TGCGCCAGCAGTCGTGCTCCCAGGGGGTCGGCTAGTAATCAGCCCCAGCATTTT
CASSRAPRGSASNQPQHF
>TRBD1|TRBJ2-1|few|TRBV4-1
TGCGCCAGCAGCAACCGGGACAGGGGTCTCTGGGGTGGGAGTGAGCAGTTCTTC
CASSNRDRGLWGGSEQFF